A single sample is the source of the 23 T cell receptor beta chains below, sequenced in a study of T cells after yellow fever vaccination. Each CDR3 protein is one row after TCRdb ran MiXCR on the 5' RACE reads. The sample lists about 320,000 distinct CDR3 sequences; about 10% were seen once. The sample here was CD4+ T cells sorted from PBMCs, taken 45 days after the yellow fever booster vaccination. The receptors derive from a man aged 18 to 30 who received the YFV17D yellow fever vaccine.

This clonotype occurred many times. This rearrangement joins TRBV5-1 to TRBJ2-5; D might be TRBD1 (5 bases). The V gene's germline CDR1 is SGHRS and CDR2 YFSETQ. The CDR3 has 13 residues. Trimming removed 2 bases at V and 14 bases at J, with 19 bases between. In DNA, the CDR3 is TGCGCCAGCAGCTTATCGCAGGGCGCGGTATCTTACTTC. Amino acid sequence: CASSLSQGAVSYF.

The chain uses TRBV20-1 and TRBJ1-1, with D possibly matching TRBD1 (5 bases). Germline CDR1 is DFQATT and CDR2 is SNEGSKA (reference sequence). The CDR3 length is 13 residues. Trimming left V 3 bases short and J 0 bases short, with 8 bases between. CDR3 DNA: TGCAGTGCTAGTGGGGACGTGAACACTGAAGCTTTCTTT. This translates into CSASGDVNTEAFF.

A few counts support this clonotype. The chain links TRBV7-9 to TRBJ2-3; D is unresolved. V dropped 3 bases and J dropped 2 bases, with 3 bases sitting between them. The CDR3 runs to 12 residues. Germline V gene data show CDR1 as SEHNR and CDR2 as FQNEAQ (reference sequence). The CDR3 coding sequence is TGTGCCAGCAGCTTCGACACAGATACGCAGTATTTT. Its protein is CASSFDTDTQYF.

This clonotype was observed many times. The chain couples TRBV11-2 to TRBJ1-2, with a possible D match to TRBD1 (5 bases). V was shortened by 5 bases and J by 4 bases, with 14 bases between the two germline ends. The germline gives CDR1 SGHAT, CDR2 FQNNGV. This CDR3 has 14 amino acids. The CDR3: CASSIPGAPYGYTF. DNA for the CDR3: TGTGCCAGCAGCATCCCCGGGGCCCCCTATGGCTACACCTTC.

This clonotype was recorded many times. The chain is built from TRBV28 and TRBJ2-7; D is tentatively TRBD1 or TRBD2 (5 bases each). CDR1 and CDR2 (germline): MDHEN, SYDVKM. This CDR3 comprises 11 residues. V lost 11 bases, J lost 4 bases, and 12 bases lay in between. CDR3 nucleotides: TGTGCCTCTAGGGGCGGGTACGAGCAGTACGTC. It translates to CASRGGYEQYV.

This clonotype was detected a few times. CDR3 bases: TGTGCCAGCAGCAAAGTCGGGGACAGGCCCTACGAGCAGTACTTC. Protein sequence: CASSKVGDRPYEQYF. This rearrangement joins TRBV21-1 to TRBJ2-7; TRBD1, the table's D call, was not compared with the DNA. TRBV21-1 is flagged as a pseudogene. The CDR3 spans 15 residues.

At least ten counts were recorded for this clonotype. The J gene is TRBJ2-2, the V gene TRBV7-8, with 10 bases identical to TRBD1. The ends lost 4 bases at V and 4 bases at J; junction bases unmatched: 6. CDR3 size: 16 residues. The germline CDR1 and CDR2 sequences are SGHVS and FQNEAQ. CDR3 region: CASSSPGTGATGELFF. DNA for the CDR3: TGTGCCAGCAGCTCGCCCGGGACAGGGGCCACCGGGGAGCTGTTTTTT.

This clonotype was recorded a few times. The J gene is TRBJ2-5, the V gene TRBV7-9; D unclear. The CDR3 has 13 amino acids. The V gene's germline CDR1 is SEHNR and CDR2 FQNEAQ (reference sequence). The ends were cut back, 0 bases at V and 5 bases at J, with 7 bases in the middle. CDR3 in DNA: TGTGCCAGCAGCTTAGCGCAATGGGAGACCCAGTACTTC. Amino acids: CASSLAQWETQYF.

This clonotype was counted many times. J is TRBJ2-3 and V is TRBV5-1; TRBD2 matches 10 bases. Germline V CDR1 and CDR2: SGHRS, YFSETQ. Unmatched junction bases numbered 5, after V lost 4 bases and J lost 0 bases. CDR3 length: 16 amino acids. CDR3 protein: CASSLSGGTSTDTQYF. In DNA form, the CDR3 reads TGCGCCAGCAGCCTTAGCGGGGGGACTAGCACAGATACGCAGTATTTT.

This clonotype was counted at least ten times. This rearrangement joins TRBV7-2 to TRBJ1-6; no firm D call. The germline CDR1 and CDR2 sequences are SGHTA and FQGNSA. V shed 5 bases and J shed 10 bases, with 15 bases lying between them. The CDR3 is 14 amino acids. In DNA, the CDR3 is TGTGCCAGCAGCCCGTCAGGAAGTAGGTCACCCCTCCACTTT. Its translation: CASSPSGSRSPLHF.

J is TRBJ1-4 and V is TRBV7-3; 8 bases are a match to TRBD1. From germline, CDR1 is SGHTA and CDR2 FQGTGA. This CDR3 is 15 amino acids long. V trimming: 5 bases; J trimming: 6 bases; junction bases outside the gene matches: 8. The CDR3 nucleotides are TGTGCCAGCAGCCTGCCGGACAGGGTCGATGAAAAACTGTTTTTT. Translating gives CASSLPDRVDEKLFF.

The table lists this clonotype with a few counts. The gene calls are TRBV3-1 and TRBJ2-1; D might be TRBD2 (5 bases). The CDR3 has 13 residues. The V gene lost 0 bases and the J gene lost 8 bases, with 8 bases spanning the gap. Germline V gene sequence: CDR1 LGHDT, CDR2 YNNKEL (reference sequence). CDR3 sequence (DNA): TGTGCCAGCAGCCAAGATGTGAGGGATGAGCAGTTCTTC. Translation gives CASSQDVRDEQFF.

The CDR3 sequence is CASSERWTSGAEETQYF. In nucleotides, the CDR3 is TGTGCCAGCAGTGAACGATGGACTAGCGGGGCAGAGGAGACCCAGTACTTC. The genes are TRBV2 and TRBJ2-5, with 12 bases fitting TRBD2. Losses at the gene ends were 2 bases for V and 5 bases for J; bases not matched to a gene: 9. The CDR3 consists of 17 residues. Germline CDR1 and CDR2: SNHLY and FYNNEI.

A few counts support this clonotype. The DNA for the CDR3 is TGTGCCAGCAGTGTCTGGGGCAGGGGGCGAGGCACAGATACGCAGTATTTT. Its translation is CASSVWGRGRGTDTQYF. The chain recombines TRBV7-3 with TRBJ2-3; 8 bases fit TRBD1. V dropped 6 bases and J dropped 1; count of bases not matched to a gene: 12. The CDR3 covers 17 residues. CDR1 and CDR2 from the germline V gene are SGHTA and FQGTGA.

The V and J genes are TRBV20-1 and TRBJ1-1; D unresolved. The CDR3 extends over 13 amino acids. From germline, CDR1 is DFQATT and CDR2 SNEGSKA (reference sequence). Deletions cut 0 bases from V and 5 bases from J, with 10 bases between. Here the CDR3 DNA reads TGCAGTGCTAGAGATTTTATGTATACTGAAGCTTTCTTT. Translation: CSARDFMYTEAFF.

The V and J genes are TRBV5-1 and TRBJ2-5, with TRBD1 matching over 7 bases. The ends lost 7 bases at V and 4 bases at J; junction bases unmatched: 7. This CDR3 has 13 residues. In germline, CDR1 is SGHRS, CDR2 YFSETQ. The CDR3 coding sequence is TGCGCCAGCGTAGGGACAGCAGGAGAGACCCAGTACTTC. Amino acids: CASVGTAGETQYF.

Concerning this clonotype: One junction end does not reproduce the germline sequence, and a read error may be involved. This chain connects TRBV2 to TRBJ2-3; unclear D gene. The V gene's germline CDR1 is SNHLY and CDR2 FYNNEI. CDR3 size: 10 residues. The CDR3 region has the DNA TGTGCCAGCAAATCTGACCCCTCAGATTTT. It codes for CASKSDPSDF.

In its sample, this clonotype was seen many times. V gene TRBV7-3 combines with J gene TRBJ2-1, with 7 bases identical to TRBD1. J lost 4 bases, V lost 5 bases, and 14 bases had no gene match. CDR1 and CDR2 from the germline V gene are SGHTA and FQGTGA. The CDR3 extends over 17 amino acids. The CDR3 nucleotides read TGTGCCAGCAGCCTGAATCCCGGGACAGCTACATACAATGAGCAGTTCTTC. Its protein product is CASSLNPGTATYNEQFF.

This clonotype was counted a few times. The chain couples TRBV7-9 to TRBJ2-7, with a possible D match to TRBD1 (6 bases). V lost 5 bases to trimming and J lost 7 bases, with 12 bases between them. Germline CDR1 is SEHNR and CDR2 is FQNEAQ (reference sequence). The CDR3 consists of 12 residues. In DNA form, the CDR3 reads TGTGCCAGCAGCATGGACAGTCGAGAGCAGTACGTC. Its protein is CASSMDSREQYV.

The table lists this clonotype with a few counts. This chain connects TRBV6-2 or TRBV6-3 to TRBJ2-6, with 8 bases matching TRBD1. The CDR3 runs to 16 residues. Trimming at V came to 5 bases and at J to 4 bases, leaving 7 bases not matched to a gene. The V gene's germline CDR1 is MNHEY and CDR2 SVGEGT. CDR3 in DNA: TGTGCCAGCAGTGGCCTCAGGGGGCGGGGGGCCAACGTCCTGACTTTC. Residues: CASSGLRGRGANVLTF.

This clonotype was found a few times. The CDR3 coding sequence is TGCAGTGCTACTAGACTAGCGGGCAACACAGATACGCAGTATTTT. Its translation is CSATRLAGNTDTQYF. V is TRBV20-1 and J is TRBJ2-3; 10 bases align to TRBD2. With V trimmed by 4 bases and J by 2 bases, 6 bases remained unmatched. Per germline, CDR1 DFQATT and CDR2 SNEGSKA (reference sequence). CDR3 length: 15 residues.

This clonotype appeared a few times. This sequence joins TRBV10-1 and TRBJ2-7; TRBD2 is a possible D gene (5 bases). This CDR3 has 13 residues. Trimming removed 6 bases from V and 2 bases from J, with 11 bases in between. Germline V lookup: CDR1 WNHNN, CDR2 SYGVQD (reference sequence). The CDR3 DNA reads as TGCGCCAGCAGCGACTACCCCACCTACGAGCAGTACTTC. Amino acid sequence: CASSDYPTYEQYF.

The V call is TRBV4-2, the J call TRBJ1-6; no clear D gene. The CDR3 runs to 16 residues. The V and J ends lost 0 bases and 0 bases respectively, with 6 bases between them. Germline V gene sequence: CDR1 LGHNA, CDR2 YNFKEQ. CDR3 in DNA: TGTGCCAGCAGCCAAGACACCGGCTCCTATAATTCACCCCTCCACTTT. Protein: CASSQDTGSYNSPLHF.